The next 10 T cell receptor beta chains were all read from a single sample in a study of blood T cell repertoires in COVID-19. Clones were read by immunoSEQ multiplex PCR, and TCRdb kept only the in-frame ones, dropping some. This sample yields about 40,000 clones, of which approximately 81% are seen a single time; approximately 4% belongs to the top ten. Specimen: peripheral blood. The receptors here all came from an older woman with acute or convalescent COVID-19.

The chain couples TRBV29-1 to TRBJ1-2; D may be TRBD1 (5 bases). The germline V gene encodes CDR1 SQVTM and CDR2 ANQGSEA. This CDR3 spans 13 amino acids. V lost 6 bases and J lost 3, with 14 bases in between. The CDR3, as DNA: TGCAGCGTCCGGGACGGGGGGTACTATGGCTACACCTTC. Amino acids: CSVRDGGYYGYTF.

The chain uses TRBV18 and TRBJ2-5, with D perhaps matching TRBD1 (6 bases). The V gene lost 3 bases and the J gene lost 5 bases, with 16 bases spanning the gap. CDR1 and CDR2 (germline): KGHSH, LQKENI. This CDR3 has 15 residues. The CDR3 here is CASSPQTGIWETQYF. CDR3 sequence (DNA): TGTGCCAGCTCACCCCAAACAGGGATATGGGAGACCCAGTACTTC.

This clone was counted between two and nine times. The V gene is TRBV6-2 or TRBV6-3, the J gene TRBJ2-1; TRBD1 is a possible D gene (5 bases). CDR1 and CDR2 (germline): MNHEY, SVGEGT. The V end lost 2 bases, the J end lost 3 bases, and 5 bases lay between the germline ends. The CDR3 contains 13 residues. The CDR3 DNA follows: TGTGCCAGCAGTTACGACAGCTACAATGAGCAGTTCTTC. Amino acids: CASSYDSYNEQFF.

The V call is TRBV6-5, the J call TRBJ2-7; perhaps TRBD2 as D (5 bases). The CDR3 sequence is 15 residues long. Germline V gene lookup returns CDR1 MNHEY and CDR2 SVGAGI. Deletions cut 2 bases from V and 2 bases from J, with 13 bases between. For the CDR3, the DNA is TGTGCCAGCAGTTACACCGGGATCACGCCCTACGAGCAGTACTTC. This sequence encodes CASSYTGITPYEQYF.

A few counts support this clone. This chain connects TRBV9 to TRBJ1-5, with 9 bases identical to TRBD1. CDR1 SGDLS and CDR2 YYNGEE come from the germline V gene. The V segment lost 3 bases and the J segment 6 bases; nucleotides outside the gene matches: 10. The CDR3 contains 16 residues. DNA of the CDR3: TGTGCCAGCAGCGGAGGAACAGGGGGCGCCAGTCAGCCCCAGCATTTT. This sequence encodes CASSGGTGGASQPQHF.

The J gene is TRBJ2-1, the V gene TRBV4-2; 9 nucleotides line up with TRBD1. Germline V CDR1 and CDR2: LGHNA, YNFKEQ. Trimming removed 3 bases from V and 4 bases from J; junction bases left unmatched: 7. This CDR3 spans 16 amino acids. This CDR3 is CASSQSGTGPYNEQFF. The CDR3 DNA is TGTGCCAGCAGCCAGTCCGGGACAGGGCCTTACAATGAGCAGTTCTTC.

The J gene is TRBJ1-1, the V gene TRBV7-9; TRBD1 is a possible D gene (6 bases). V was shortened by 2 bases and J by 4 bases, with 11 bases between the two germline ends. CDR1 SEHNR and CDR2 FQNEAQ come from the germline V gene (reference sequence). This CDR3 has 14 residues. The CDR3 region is CASSLPAGATEAFF. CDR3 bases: TGTGCCAGCAGCTTACCTGCGGGGGCCACTGAAGCTTTCTTT.

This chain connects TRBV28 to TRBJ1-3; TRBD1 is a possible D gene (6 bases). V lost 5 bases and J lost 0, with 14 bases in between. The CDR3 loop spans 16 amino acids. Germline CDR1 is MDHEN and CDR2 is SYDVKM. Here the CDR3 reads CASSLRTVVSGNTIYF. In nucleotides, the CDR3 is TGTGCCAGCAGTCTTCGGACAGTCGTCTCTGGAAACACCATATATTTT.

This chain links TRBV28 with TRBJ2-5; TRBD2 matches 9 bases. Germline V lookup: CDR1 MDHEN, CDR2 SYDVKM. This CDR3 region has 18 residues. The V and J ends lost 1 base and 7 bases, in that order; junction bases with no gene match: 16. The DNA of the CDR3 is TGTGCCAGCAGTTTATCCCTGACGGCTAGCGGGATAGGTTGGACCCAGTACTTC. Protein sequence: CASSLSLTASGIGWTQYF.

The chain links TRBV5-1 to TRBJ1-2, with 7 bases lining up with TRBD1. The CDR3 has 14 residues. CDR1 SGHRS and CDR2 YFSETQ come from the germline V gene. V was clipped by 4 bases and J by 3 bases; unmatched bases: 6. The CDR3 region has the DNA TGCGCCAGCAGCGACGAGGGACAGTACTATGGCTACACCTTC. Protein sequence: CASSDEGQYYGYTF.